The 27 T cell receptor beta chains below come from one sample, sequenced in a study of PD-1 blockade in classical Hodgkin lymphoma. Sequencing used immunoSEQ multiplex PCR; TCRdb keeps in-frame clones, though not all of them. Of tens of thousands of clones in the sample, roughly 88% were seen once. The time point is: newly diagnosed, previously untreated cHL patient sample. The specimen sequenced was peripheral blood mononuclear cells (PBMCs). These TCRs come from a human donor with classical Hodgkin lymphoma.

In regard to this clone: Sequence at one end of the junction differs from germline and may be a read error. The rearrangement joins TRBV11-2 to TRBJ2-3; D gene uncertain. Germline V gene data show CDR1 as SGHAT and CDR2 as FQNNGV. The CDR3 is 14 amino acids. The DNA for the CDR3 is TGTGCCAGCAGCCTAGAGGTAACCACAGATACGCAGTATTTT. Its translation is CASSLEVTTDTQYF.

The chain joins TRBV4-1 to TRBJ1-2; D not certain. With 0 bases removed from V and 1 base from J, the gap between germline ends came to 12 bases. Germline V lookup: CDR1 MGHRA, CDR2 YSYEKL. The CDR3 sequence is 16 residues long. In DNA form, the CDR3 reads TGCGCCAGCAGCCAAGATAGCCCGGTACTTAACTATGGCTACACCTTC. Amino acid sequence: CASSQDSPVLNYGYTF.

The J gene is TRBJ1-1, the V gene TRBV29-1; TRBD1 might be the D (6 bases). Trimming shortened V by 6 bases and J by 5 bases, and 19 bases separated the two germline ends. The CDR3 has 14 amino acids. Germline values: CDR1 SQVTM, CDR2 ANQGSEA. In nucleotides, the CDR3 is TGCAGCGTAAGACAGGTACCACGGCGGACTGAAGCTTTCTTT. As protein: CSVRQVPRRTEAFF.

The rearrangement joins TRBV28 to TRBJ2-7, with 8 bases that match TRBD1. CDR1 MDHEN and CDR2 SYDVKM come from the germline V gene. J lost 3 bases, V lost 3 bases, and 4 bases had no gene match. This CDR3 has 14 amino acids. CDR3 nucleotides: TGTGCCAGCAGTTTTTTGACAGGGGACTACGAGCAGTACTTC. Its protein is CASSFLTGDYEQYF. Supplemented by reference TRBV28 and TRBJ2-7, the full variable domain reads DVKVTQSSRYLVKRTGEKVFLECVQDMDHENMFWYRQDPGLGLRLIYFSYDVKMKEKGDIPEGYSVSREKKERFSLILESASTNQTSMYLCASSFLTGDYEQYFGPGTRLTVT.

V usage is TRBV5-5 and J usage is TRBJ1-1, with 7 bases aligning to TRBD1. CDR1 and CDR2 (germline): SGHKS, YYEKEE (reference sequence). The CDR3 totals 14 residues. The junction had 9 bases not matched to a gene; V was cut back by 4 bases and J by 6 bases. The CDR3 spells CASSPLTGLAEAFF. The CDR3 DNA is TGTGCCAGCAGCCCGTTGACAGGGTTGGCTGAAGCTTTCTTT.

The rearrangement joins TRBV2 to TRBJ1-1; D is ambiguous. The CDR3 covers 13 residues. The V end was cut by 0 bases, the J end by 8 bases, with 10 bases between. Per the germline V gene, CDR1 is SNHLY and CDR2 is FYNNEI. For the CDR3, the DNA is TGTGCCAGCAGTGAAGCCAATACTCACGAAGCTTTCTTT. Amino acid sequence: CASSEANTHEAFF.

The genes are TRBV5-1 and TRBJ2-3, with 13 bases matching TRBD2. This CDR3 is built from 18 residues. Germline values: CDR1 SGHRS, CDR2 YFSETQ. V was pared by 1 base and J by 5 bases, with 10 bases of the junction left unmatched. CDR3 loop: CASSLYPTGLAGEDTQYF. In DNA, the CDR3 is TGCGCCAGCAGCTTGTACCCTACAGGACTAGCGGGAGAAGATACGCAGTATTTT.

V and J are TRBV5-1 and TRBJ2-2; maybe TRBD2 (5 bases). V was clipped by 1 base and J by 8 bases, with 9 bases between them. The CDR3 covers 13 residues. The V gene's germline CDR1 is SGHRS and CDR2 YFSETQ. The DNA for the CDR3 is TGCGCCAGCAGCTTGAAGGGAGTAGGGGAGCTGTTTTTT. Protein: CASSLKGVGELFF.

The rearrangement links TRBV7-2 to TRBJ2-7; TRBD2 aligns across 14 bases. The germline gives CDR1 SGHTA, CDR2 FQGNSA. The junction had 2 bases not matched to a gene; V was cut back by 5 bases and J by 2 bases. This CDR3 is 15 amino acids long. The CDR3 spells CASSLTSGRAYEQYV. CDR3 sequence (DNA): TGTGCCAGCAGCCTGACTAGCGGGAGGGCCTACGAGCAGTACGTC.

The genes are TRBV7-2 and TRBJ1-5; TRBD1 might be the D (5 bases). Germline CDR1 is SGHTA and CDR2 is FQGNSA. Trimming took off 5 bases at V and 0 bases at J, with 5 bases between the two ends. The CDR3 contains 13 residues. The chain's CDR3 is CASSGHSNQPQHF. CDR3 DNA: TGTGCCAGCAGCGGACATAGCAATCAGCCCCAGCATTTT. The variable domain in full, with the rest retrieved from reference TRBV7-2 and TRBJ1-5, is GAGVSQSPSNKVTEKGKDVELRCDPISGHTALYWYRQSLGQGLEFLIYFQGNSAPDKSGLPSDRFSAERTGGSVSTLTIQRTQQEDSAVYLCASSGHSNQPQHFGDGTRLSIL.

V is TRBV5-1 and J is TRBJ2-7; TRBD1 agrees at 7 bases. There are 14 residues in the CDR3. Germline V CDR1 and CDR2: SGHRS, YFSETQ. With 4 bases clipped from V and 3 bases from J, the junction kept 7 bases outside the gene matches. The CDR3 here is CASSVTGINYEQYF. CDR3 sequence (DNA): TGCGCCAGCAGCGTGACAGGGATCAACTACGAGCAGTACTTC.

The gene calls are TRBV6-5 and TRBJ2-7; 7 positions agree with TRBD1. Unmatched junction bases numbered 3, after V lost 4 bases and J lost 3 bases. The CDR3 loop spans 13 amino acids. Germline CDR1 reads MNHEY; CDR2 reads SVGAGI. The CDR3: CASSFGDSYEQYF. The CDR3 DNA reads TGTGCCAGCAGTTTCGGGGACAGCTACGAGCAGTACTTC.

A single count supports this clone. DNA for the CDR3: TGTGCCAGCAGTGACTCTGAGGCAGGGGGCACTGAAGCTTTCTTT. Translated, it gives CASSDSEAGGTEAFF. V usage is TRBV6-4 and J usage is TRBJ1-1; TRBD1 matches 7 bases. The CDR3 sequence is 15 residues long. Losses at the gene ends were 0 bases for V and 4 bases for J; bases not matched to a gene: 5. Germline CDR1 MRHNA, CDR2 SNTAGT.

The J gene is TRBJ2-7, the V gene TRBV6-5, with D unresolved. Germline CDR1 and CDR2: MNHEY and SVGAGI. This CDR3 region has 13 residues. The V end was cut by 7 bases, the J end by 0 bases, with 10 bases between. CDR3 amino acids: CASNPKGSYEQYF. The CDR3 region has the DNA TGTGCCAGCAACCCCAAGGGCTCCTACGAGCAGTACTTC.

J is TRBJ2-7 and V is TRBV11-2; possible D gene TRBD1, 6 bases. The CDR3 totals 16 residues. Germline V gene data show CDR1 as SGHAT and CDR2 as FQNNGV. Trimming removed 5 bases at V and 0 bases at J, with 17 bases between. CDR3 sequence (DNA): TGTGCCAGCAGCCAACGACGGACAGCGAGCTCCTACGAGCAGTACGTC. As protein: CASSQRRTASSYEQYV.

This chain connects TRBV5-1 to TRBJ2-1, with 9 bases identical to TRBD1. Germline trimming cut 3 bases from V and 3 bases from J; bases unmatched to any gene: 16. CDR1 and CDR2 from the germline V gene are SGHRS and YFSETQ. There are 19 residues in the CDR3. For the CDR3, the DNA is TGCGCCAGCAGCTGGGGCAATGGACAGGGGCTAGTACACTACAATGAGCAGTTCTTC. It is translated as CASSWGNGQGLVHYNEQFF.

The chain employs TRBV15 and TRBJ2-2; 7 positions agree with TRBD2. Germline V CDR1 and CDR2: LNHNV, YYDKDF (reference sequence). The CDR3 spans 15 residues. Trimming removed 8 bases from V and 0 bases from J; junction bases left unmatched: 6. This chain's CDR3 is CATVTGTTNTGELFF. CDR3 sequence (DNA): TGTGCCACCGTTACCGGGACTACGAACACCGGGGAGCTGTTTTTT.

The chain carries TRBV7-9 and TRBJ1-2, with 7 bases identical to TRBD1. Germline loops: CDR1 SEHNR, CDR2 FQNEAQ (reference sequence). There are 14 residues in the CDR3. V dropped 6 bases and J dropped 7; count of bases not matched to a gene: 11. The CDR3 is CASSSSRRGVGYTF. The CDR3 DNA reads TGTGCCAGCAGTTCCTCTCGCAGGGGGGTTGGCTACACCTTC.

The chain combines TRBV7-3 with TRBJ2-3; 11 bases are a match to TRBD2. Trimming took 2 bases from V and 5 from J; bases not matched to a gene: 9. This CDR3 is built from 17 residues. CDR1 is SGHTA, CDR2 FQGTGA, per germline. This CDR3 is CASSLDGTSGSQDTQYF. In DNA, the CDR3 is TGTGCCAGCAGCTTAGATGGTACTAGCGGGAGCCAAGATACGCAGTATTTT. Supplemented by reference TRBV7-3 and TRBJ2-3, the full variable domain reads GAGVSQTPSNKVTEKGKYVELRCDPISGHTALYWYRQSLGQGPEFLIYFQGTGAADDSGLPNDRFFAVRPEGSVSTLKIQRTERGDSAVYLCASSLDGTSGSQDTQYFGPGTRLTVL.

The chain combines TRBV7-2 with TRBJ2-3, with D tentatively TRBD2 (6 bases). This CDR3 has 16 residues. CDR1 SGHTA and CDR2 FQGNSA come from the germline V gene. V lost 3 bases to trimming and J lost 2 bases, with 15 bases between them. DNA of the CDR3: TGTGCCAGCAGCTTCCTGGCGGGATCCCCCACAGATACGCAGTATTTT. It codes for CASSFLAGSPTDTQYF.

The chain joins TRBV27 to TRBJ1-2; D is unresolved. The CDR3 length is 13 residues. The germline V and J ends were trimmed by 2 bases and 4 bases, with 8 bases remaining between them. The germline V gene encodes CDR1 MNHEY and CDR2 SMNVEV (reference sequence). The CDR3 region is CASSLDGFYGYTF. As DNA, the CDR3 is TGTGCCAGCAGTTTAGACGGCTTCTATGGCTACACCTTC.

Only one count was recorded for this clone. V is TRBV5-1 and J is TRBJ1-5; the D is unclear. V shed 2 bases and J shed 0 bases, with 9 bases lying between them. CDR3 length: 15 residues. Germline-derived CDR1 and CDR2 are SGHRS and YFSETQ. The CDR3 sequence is CASSLEGYSNQPQHF. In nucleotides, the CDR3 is TGCGCCAGCAGCTTAGAAGGCTATAGCAATCAGCCCCAGCATTTT.

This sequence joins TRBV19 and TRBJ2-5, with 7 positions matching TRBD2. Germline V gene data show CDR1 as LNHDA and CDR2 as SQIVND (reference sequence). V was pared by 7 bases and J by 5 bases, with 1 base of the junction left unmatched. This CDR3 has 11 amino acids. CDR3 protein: CASTGGETQYF. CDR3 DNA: TGTGCCAGTACCGGGGGGGAGACCCAGTACTTC. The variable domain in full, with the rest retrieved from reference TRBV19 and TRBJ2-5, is DGGITQSPKYLFRKEGQNVTLSCEQNLNHDAMYWYRQDPGQGLRLIYYSQIVNDFQKGDIAEGYSVSREKKESFPLTVTSAQKNPTAFYLCASTGGETQYFGPGTRLLVL.

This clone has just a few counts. The CDR3 region is CASSEGPGVGNEQFF. Written as DNA, the CDR3 is TGCGCCAGCAGTGAGGGGCCCGGAGTCGGCAATGAGCAGTTCTTC. The J gene is TRBJ2-1, the V gene TRBV10-1; unclear D gene. Germline CDR1 is WNHNN and CDR2 is SYGVQD (reference sequence). V was clipped by 2 bases and J by 6 bases, with 14 bases between them. This CDR3 spans 15 amino acids.

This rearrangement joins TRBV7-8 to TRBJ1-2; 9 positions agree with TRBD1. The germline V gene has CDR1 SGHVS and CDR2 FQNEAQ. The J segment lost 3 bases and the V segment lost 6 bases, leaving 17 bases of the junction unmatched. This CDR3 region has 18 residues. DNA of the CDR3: TGTGCCAGCAGTTTGGGAGGGACAGGGCTTTCGGTTGACTATGGCTACACCTTC. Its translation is CASSLGGTGLSVDYGYTF.

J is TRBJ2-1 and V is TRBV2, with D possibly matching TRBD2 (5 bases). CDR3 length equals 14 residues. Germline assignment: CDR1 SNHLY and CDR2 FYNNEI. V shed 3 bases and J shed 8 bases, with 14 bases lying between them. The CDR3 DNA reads TGTGCCAGCAGTGACAGCCTCCCGCGGGATGAGCAGTTCTTC. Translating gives CASSDSLPRDEQFF. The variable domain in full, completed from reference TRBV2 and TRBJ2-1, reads EPEVTQTPSHQVTQMGQEVILRCVPISNHLYFYWYRQILGQKVEFLVSFYNNEISEKSEIFDDQFSVERPDGSNFTLKIRSTKLEDSAMYFCASSDSLPRDEQFFGPGTRLTVL.

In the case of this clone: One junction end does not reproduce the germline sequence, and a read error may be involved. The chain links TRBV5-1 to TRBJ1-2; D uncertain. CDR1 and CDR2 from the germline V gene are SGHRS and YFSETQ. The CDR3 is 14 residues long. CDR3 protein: CASSLEGHDYGYTF. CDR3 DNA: TGCGCCAGCAGCTTGGAGGGCCACGACTACGGCTACACCTTC.